This TCR beta chain emerged from a study of control samples from healthy donors and cancer patients. CDR1 is DFQATT, CDR2 SNEGSKA, per germline (reference sequence). The CDR3 extends over 14 amino acids. The ends were cut back, 3 bases at V and 7 bases at J, with 16 bases in the middle. Here immunoSEQ multiplex PCR was the method, and the copy in TCRdb shows in-frame clones only, minus some. The table lists under 450,000 clones, 75% to 95% of them singletons. The chain has TRBV20-1 and TRBJ1-5; perhaps TRBD1 as D (5 bases). The TCR was taken from a middle-aged man with head and neck cancer. Material: PBMCs. The DNA of the CDR3 is TGCAGTGCTAGTTTCGGGACGAGTGAGCAGCCCCAGCATTTT. This gives the protein CSASFGTSEQPQHF.